Reported below is one TCR beta chain. CDR1 is SGHVS and CDR2 is FNYEAQ in the germline V gene. This CDR3 contains 15 residues. Trimming removed 6 bases from V and 5 bases from J; junction bases left unmatched: 10. Genomic DNA templated the TCR beta VDJ and CDR3 profiling. TCRdb called the reads again in MiXCR, with one record for every CDR3 protein. The repertoire consists of more than 100,000 distinct CDR3 sequences, with around 48% occurring once and the leading ten covering under 3%. The data were obtained in a study of CD8+CD57+ T cells in acquired aplastic anemia. About the research overall: The mean DNA yield obtained from sorted CD4+ and CD8+ cells came to around 3 ug. Healthy donor sequencing depth: some 10 million CD4+, 11 million to 14 million CD8+ reads.

This chain connects TRBV7-6 to TRBJ2-7, with 10 bases lining up with TRBD1. Input material: sorted CD4+, CD8+, or CD8+CD57+ T cells (not recorded which) from PBMCs. The receptor was isolated from a human donor in good health, serving as a control. This CDR3 reads CASRVKDRGSNEQYF. The CDR3 nucleotides are TGTGCCAGCAGGGTGAAGGACAGGGGGTCCAACGAGCAGTACTTC.